One sample yielded the 10 T cell receptor beta chains listed below, sequenced in a study of T-cell memory formation after mild COVID-19. TCRdb re-analysed the 5' RACE reads in MiXCR, keeping a single row per CDR3 protein. The sample includes about 360,000 distinct CDR3 sequences, roughly 13% of them seen just once. The sample was PBMCs or a T cell subset sorted from them (not recorded which). The receptors stem from a man aged 18 to 29 who had mild COVID-19 (a few samples of this study predate the infection). Cell type and time point are not known.

V and J are TRBV28 and TRBJ2-7; either TRBD1 or TRBD2 may supply D (6 bases each). Trimming took off 5 bases at V and 9 bases at J, with 23 bases between the two ends. The length of the CDR3 is 15 residues. In germline, CDR1 is MDHEN, CDR2 SYDVKM. CDR3 in amino acids: CASSPPYGTSEGQYV. In DNA form, the CDR3 reads TGTGCCAGCAGTCCACCCTATGGGACATCGGAGGGGCAGTACGTC.

This clonotype has a single count. A single base separates this from a much larger clone, so it may be a read error. The J gene is TRBJ1-2, the V gene TRBV7-2; D gene uncertain. The germline CDR1 and CDR2 sequences are SGHTA and FQGNSA. This CDR3 spans 13 amino acids. The CDR3 nucleotides read TGTGCCAGCAGCTCGACGTTTGGCTATGGCTTCACCTTC. Encoded protein: CASSSTFGYGFTF.

The chain combines TRBV5-6 with TRBJ2-7; the match to TRBD2 covers 9 bases. The CDR3 is 15 residues long. Trimming at V came to 0 bases and at J to 2 bases, leaving 3 bases not matched to a gene. Per germline, CDR1 SGHDT and CDR2 YYEEEE. This CDR3 reads CASSLVSGGTYEQYV. CDR3 DNA sequence: TGTGCCAGCAGCTTGGTTAGCGGGGGAACCTACGAGCAGTACGTC.

V usage is TRBV5-6 and J usage is TRBJ1-2, with 8 bases lining up with TRBD1. The V and J ends lost 1 base and 5 bases, in that order; junction bases with no gene match: 4. CDR3 length equals 14 residues. Germline V lookup: CDR1 SGHDT, CDR2 YYEEEE. The CDR3 DNA is TGTGCCAGCAGCTTGCCGGGACAGGTATATGGCTACACCTTC. It codes for CASSLPGQVYGYTF.

The V gene is TRBV6-2 or TRBV6-3, the J gene TRBJ2-2; 10 bases are shared with TRBD2. The CDR3 consists of 18 residues. Germline CDR1 reads MNHEY; CDR2 reads SVGEGT. Losses at the gene ends were 5 bases for V and 4 bases for J; bases not matched to a gene: 13. CDR3 amino acids: CASSRGTSARRGTGELFF. The CDR3 nucleotides are TGTGCCAGCAGTAGAGGGACTAGCGCGCGTCGCGGCACCGGGGAGCTGTTTTTT.

The table lists this clonotype with a few counts. The chain joins TRBV18 to TRBJ2-7, with D possibly matching TRBD1 (5 bases). This CDR3 has 13 residues. CDR1 is KGHSH, CDR2 LQKENI, per germline. Trimming took off 3 bases at V and 4 bases at J, with 10 bases between the two ends. CDR3 DNA sequence: TGTGCCAGCTCACCCGCAGGGAATTACGAGCAGTACTTC. It codes for CASSPAGNYEQYF.

There are many counts of this clonotype. The V and J genes are TRBV18 and TRBJ2-4, with a tentative D call TRBD2 (6 bases). Germline CDR1 is KGHSH and CDR2 is LQKENI. CDR3 length: 15 residues. The V and J ends lost 0 bases and 8 bases respectively, with 14 bases between them. The CDR3 nucleotides read TGTGCCAGCTCACCACCGGCGGGGAGACGCGACATTCAGTACTTC. It is translated as CASSPPAGRRDIQYF.

The table lists this clonotype with many counts. Germline is not matched at one junction end, which may reflect a read error. The rearrangement uses TRBV6-2 or TRBV6-3 and TRBJ2-1; possibly TRBD2 for D (5 bases). Per the germline V gene, CDR1 is MNHEY and CDR2 is SVGEGT. This CDR3 is 9 amino acids long. CDR3 coding DNA: TGCACCGGGGTCAATGAGCAGTTCTTC. Translating gives CTGVNEQFF.

This clonotype showed up many times. The chain recombines TRBV5-1 with TRBJ1-6, with TRBD1 as a possible D gene (5 bases). Trimming cost V 0 bases and J 8 bases, with 12 bases left between them. The CDR3 covers 15 residues. Germline V lookup: CDR1 SGHRS, CDR2 YFSETQ. As DNA, the CDR3 is TGCGCCAGCAGCTTGGGGGACCGCCTGTATTCACCCCTCCACTTT. Protein: CASSLGDRLYSPLHF.

This clonotype occurred a few times. The chain is built from TRBV20-1 and TRBJ2-1, with TRBD2 matching 8 bases. CDR3 size: 14 residues. V lost 3 bases, J lost 2 bases, and 3 bases stayed unmatched. In germline, CDR1 is DFQATT, CDR2 SNEGSKA (reference sequence). CDR3 DNA: TGCAGTGCTAGCGGGGGGGACCCCTACAATGAGCAGTTCTTC. This gives the protein CSASGGDPYNEQFF.